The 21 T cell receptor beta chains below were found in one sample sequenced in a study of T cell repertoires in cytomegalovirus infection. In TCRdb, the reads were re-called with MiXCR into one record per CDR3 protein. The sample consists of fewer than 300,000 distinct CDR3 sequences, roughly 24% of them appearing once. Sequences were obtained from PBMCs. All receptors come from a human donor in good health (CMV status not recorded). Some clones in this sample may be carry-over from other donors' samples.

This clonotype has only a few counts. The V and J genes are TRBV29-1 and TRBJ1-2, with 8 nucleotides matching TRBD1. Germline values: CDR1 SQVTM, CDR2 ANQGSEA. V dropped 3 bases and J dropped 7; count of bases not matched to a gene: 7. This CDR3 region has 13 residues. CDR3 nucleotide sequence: TGCAGCGTTGAGGTGGCAGGGGGCTTTGGCTACACCTTC. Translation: CSVEVAGGFGYTF.

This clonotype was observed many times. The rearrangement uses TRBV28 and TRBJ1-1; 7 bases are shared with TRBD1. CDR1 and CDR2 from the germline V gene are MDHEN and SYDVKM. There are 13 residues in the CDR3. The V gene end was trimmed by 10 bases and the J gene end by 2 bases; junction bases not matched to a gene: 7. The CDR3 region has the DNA TGTGCCATCCACAGGGGAATTAACACTGAAGCTTTCTTT. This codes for CAIHRGINTEAFF.

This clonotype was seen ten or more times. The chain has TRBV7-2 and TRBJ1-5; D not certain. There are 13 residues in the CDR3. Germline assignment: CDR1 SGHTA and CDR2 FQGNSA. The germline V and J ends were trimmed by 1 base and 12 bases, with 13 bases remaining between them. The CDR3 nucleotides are TGTGCCAGCAGCTTAGAGTGGTTAGGACTCCAGCATTTT. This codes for CASSLEWLGLQHF.

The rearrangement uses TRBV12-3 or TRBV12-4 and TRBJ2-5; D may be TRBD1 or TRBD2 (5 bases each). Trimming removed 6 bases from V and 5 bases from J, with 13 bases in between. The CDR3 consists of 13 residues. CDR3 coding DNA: TGTGCCAGCAGAAGTTGGGGGTCGGAGACCCAGTACTTC. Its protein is CASRSWGSETQYF.

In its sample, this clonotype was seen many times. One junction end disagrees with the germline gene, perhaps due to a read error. The CDR3 DNA follows: TGTGCCAGCACCTTATTGAACAAGGACATTCAGTACTTC. It codes for CASTLLNKDIQYF. The V and J genes are TRBV7-2 and TRBJ2-4, with D unresolved. From germline, CDR1 is SGHTA and CDR2 FQGNSA. CDR3 length equals 13 residues. The variable domain in full, completed from reference TRBV7-2 and TRBJ2-4, reads GAGVSQSPSNKVTEKGKDVELRCDPISGHTALYWYRQSLGQGLEFLIYFQGNSAPDKSGLPSDRFSAERTGGSVSTLTIQRTQQEDSAVYLCASTLLNKDIQYFGAGTRLSVL.

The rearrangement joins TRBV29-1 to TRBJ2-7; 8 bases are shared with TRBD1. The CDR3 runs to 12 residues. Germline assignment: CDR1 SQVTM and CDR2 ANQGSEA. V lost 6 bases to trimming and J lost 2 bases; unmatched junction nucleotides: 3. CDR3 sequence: CSVTDRAYEQYF. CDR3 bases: TGCAGCGTGACGGACAGGGCCTACGAGCAGTACTTC.

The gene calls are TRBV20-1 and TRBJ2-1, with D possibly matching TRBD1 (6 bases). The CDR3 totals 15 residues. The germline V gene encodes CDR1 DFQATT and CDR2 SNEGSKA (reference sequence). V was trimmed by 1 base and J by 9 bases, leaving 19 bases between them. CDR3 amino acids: CSARVPGRGSGEQFF. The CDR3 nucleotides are TGCAGTGCTAGAGTCCCGGGAAGGGGGTCGGGTGAGCAGTTCTTC.

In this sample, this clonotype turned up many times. The CDR3 protein is CASSHSTSWGQETQYF. The CDR3 DNA reads as TGTGCCAGCAGCCACTCGACTAGCTGGGGCCAAGAGACCCAGTACTTC. This sequence joins TRBV7-2 and TRBJ2-5; 7 nucleotides agree with TRBD2. The CDR3 sequence is 16 residues long. Germline V CDR1 and CDR2: SGHTA, FQGNSA. V was pared by 5 bases and J by 1 base, with 10 bases of the junction left unmatched.

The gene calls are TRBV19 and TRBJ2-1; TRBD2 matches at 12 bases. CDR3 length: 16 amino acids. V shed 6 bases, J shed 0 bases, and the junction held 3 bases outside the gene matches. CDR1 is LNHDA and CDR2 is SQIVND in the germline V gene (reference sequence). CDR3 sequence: CASRTSGSRSYNEQFF. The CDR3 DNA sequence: TGTGCCAGTAGGACTAGCGGGAGCCGCTCCTACAATGAGCAGTTCTTC.

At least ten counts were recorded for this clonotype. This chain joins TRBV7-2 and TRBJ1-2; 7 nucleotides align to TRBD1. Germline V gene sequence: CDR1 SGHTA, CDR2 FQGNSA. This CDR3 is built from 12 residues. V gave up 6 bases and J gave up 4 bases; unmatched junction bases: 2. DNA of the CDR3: TGTGCCAGCAGTAGACAGGGCTATGGCTACACCTTC. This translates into CASSRQGYGYTF.

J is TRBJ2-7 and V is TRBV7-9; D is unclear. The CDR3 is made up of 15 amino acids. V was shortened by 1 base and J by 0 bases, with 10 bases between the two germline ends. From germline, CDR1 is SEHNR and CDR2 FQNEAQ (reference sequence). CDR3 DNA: TGTGCCAGCAGCTTAGATGGAAAAAGCTCCTACGAGCAGTACTTC. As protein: CASSLDGKSSYEQYF.

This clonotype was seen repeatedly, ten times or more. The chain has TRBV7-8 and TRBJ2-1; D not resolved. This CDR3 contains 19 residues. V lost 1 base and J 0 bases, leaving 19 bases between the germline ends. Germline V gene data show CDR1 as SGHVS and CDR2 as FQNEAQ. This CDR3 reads CASSLVPSDTVYSYNEQFF. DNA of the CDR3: TGTGCCAGCAGCTTAGTTCCCAGTGATACAGTCTACTCCTACAATGAGCAGTTCTTC.

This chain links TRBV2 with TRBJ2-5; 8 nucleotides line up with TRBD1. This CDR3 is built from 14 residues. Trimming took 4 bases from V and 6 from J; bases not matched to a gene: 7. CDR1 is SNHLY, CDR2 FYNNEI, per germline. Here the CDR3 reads CASSAGTGKKTQYF. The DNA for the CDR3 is TGTGCCAGCAGTGCCGGGACAGGAAAAAAGACCCAGTACTTC.

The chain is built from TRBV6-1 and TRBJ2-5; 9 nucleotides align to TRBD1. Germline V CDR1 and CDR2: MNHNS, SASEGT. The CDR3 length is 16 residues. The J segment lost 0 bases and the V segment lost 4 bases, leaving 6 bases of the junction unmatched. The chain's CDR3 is CASSAGTGTYQETQYF. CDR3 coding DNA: TGTGCCAGCAGTGCGGGGACAGGGACCTACCAAGAGACCCAGTACTTC.

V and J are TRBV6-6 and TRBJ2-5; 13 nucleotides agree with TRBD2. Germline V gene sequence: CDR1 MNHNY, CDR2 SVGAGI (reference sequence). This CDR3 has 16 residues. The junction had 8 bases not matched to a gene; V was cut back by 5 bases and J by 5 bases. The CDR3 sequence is CASSRGTSGDGETQYF. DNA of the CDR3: TGTGCCAGCAGTCGAGGGACTAGCGGGGACGGGGAGACCCAGTACTTC.

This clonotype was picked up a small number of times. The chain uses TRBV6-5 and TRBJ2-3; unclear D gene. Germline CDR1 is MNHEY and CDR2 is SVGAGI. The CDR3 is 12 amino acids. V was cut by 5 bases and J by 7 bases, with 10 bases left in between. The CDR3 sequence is CASSQTRNTQYF. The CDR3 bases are TGTGCCAGCAGTCAGACACGGAATACGCAGTATTTT.

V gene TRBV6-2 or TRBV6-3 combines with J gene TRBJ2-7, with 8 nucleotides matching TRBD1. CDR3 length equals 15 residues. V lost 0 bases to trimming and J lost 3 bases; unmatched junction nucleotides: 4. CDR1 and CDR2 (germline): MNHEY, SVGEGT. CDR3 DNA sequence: TGTGCCAGCAGTTACTCGGGGACAGGCCACTACGAGCAGTACTTC. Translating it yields CASSYSGTGHYEQYF.

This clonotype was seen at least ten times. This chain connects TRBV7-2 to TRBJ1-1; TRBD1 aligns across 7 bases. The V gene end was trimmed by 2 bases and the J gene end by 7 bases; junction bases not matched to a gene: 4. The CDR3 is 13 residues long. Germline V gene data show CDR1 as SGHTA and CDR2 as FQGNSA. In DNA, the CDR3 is TGTGCCAGCAGCTTAAAGAGGACAGGTGAAGCTTTCTTT. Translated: CASSLKRTGEAFF.

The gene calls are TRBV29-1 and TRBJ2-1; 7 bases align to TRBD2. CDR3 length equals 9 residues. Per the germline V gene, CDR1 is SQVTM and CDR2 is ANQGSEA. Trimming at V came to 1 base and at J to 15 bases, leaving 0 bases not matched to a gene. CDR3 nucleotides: TGCAGCGTTGAAGCGGGAGGGTTCTTC. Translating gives CSVEAGGFF.

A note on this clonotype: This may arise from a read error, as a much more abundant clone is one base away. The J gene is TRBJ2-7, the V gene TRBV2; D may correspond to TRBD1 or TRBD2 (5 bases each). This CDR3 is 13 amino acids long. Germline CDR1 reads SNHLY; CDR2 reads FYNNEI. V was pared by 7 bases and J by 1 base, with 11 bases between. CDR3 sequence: CASTRDRSYEQYF. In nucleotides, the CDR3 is TGTGCCAGCACCCGGGACCGTTCCTACGAGCAGTACTTC.

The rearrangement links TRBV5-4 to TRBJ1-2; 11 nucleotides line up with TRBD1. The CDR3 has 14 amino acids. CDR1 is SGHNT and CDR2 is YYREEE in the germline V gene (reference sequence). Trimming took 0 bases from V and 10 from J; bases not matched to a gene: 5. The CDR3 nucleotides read TGTGCCAGCAGCTTGGTGGGACAGGGGGTTGTCTACACCTTC. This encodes CASSLVGQGVVYTF.